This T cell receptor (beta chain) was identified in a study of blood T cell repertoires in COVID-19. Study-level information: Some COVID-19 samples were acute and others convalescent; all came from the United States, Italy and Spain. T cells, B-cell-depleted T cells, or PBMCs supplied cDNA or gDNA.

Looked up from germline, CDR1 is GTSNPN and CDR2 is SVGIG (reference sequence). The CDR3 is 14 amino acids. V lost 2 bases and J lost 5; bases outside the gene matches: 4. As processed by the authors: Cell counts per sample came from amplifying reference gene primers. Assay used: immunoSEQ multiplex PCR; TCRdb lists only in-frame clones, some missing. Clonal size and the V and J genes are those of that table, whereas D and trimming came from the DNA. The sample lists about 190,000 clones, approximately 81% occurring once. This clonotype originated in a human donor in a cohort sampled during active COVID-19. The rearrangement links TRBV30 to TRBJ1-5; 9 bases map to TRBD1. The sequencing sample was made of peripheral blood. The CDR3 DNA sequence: TGTGCCTGGAGTCTGGGACAGGGTTATCAGCCCCAGCATTTT. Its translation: CAWSLGQGYQPQHF.